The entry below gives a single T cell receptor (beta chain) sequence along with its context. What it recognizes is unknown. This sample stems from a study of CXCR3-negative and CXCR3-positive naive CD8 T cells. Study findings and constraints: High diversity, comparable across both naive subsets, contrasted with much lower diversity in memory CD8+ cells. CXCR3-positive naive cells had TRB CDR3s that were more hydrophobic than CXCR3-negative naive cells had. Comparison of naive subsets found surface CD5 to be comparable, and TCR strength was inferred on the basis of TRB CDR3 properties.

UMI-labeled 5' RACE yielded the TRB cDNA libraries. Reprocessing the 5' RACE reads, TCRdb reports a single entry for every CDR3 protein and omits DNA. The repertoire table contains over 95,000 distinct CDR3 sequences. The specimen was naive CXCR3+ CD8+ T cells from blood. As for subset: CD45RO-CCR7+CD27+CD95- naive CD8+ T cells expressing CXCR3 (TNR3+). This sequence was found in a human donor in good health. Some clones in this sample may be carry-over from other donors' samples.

The CDR3: CASRTHLGTDYGYTF. The chain links TRBV2 to TRBJ1-2; TCRdb gives TRBD1 as the D gene, but with no DNA this cannot be confirmed. CDR3 length: 15 residues. Germline lookup yields CDR1 SNHLY and CDR2 FYNNEI.